Listed below are T cell receptor beta chains from one sample, sequenced in a study of blood T cell repertoires in COVID-19. This table comes from immunoSEQ multiplex PCR, and its TCRdb copy is limited to in-frame clones, with some not included. The table shows 95,000 to 150,000 clones, with about four fifths occurring only once. Sequencing used peripheral blood. The receptors derive from a woman in her sixties or seventies with acute or convalescent COVID-19. The CDR3 runs from the conserved cysteine through the conserved F or W. D genes are given only for firm matches. Rows may omit the clone size; those that give it use once, few, many or a size class.

clone_size j_call d_call v_call cdr3_aa cdr3_nt
. TRBJ1-4 TRBD1 TRBV18 CASSLRTGREKLFF TGTGCCAGCTCACTCAGGACAGGGCGGGAAAAACTGTTTTTT
. TRBJ1-1 . TRBV15 CATSRGSDNTEAFF TGTGCCACCAGCAGAGGTTCAGATAACACTGAAGCTTTCTTT
. TRBJ2-3 TRBD2 TRBV15 CATSPIAGADTQYF TGTGCCACCAGCCCTATCGCGGGAGCAGATACGCAGTATTTT
. TRBJ2-7 TRBD1 TRBV27 CASSLSGTGGFEQYF TGTGCCAGCAGCTTATCCGGGACAGGGGGCTTCGAGCAGTACTTC
few TRBJ2-7 . TRBV11-3 CASSLQVLGAYEQYF TGTGCCAGCAGCTTACAGGTTTTGGGCGCCTACGAGCAGTACTTC
. TRBJ1-6 TRBD1 TRBV10-2 CASKVTGEDSPLHF TGCGCCAGCAAAGTGACAGGGGAAGATTCACCCCTCCACTTT
. TRBJ2-3 . TRBV4-1 CASSNPPLRADTQYF TGCGCCAGCAGCAACCCCCCCCTGCGGGCAGATACGCAGTATTTT
once TRBJ1-4 TRBD1 TRBV29-1 CSVDTGDRANEKLFF TGCAGCGTGGATACAGGGGACAGGGCTAATGAAAAACTGTTTTTT
. TRBJ1-2 . TRBV5-1 CASSLGQNYGYTF TGCGCCAGCAGCTTAGGACAGAACTATGGCTACACCTTC
. TRBJ1-3 . TRBV19 CASRYSGNTIYF TGTGCCAGTAGGTACTCTGGAAACACCATATATTTT
. TRBJ1-5 . TRBV3-1/TRBV3-2 CASSPQGLSKQPQHF TGTGCCAGCAGCCCCCAGGGTCTCTCAAAGCAGCCCCAGCATTTT
. TRBJ2-5 . TRBV12-3/TRBV12-4 CASSLGRLETQYF TGTGCCAGCAGTTTAGGGAGGTTAGAGACCCAGTACTTC
. TRBJ2-5 . TRBV19 CASSIWTDQETQYF TGTGCCAGTAGTATATGGACAGATCAAGAGACCCAGTACTTC
. TRBJ2-7 TRBD2 TRBV10-3 CAISIDEGGNSYEQYF TGTGCCATCAGTATCGATGAGGGAGGGAATTCCTACGAGCAGTACTTC
few TRBJ2-2 TRBD1 TRBV24-1 CATSDLPRQGVNTGELFF TGTGCCACCAGTGATTTGCCCCGACAGGGGGTGAACACCGGGGAGCTGTTTTTT
. TRBJ2-7 . TRBV11-3 CASSLDNRRGFPYEQYF TGTGCCAGCAGCTTAGATAACAGGAGAGGCTTCCCCTACGAGCAGTACTTC
few TRBJ1-6 TRBD1 TRBV15 CATSRDGTGGSPLHF TGTGCCACCAGCAGAGACGGGACAGGGGGTTCACCCCTCCACTTT
. TRBJ1-2 . TRBV12-3/TRBV12-4 CASSLARGGGYTF TGTGCCAGCAGTTTAGCGAGGGGAGGTGGCTACACCTTC
. TRBJ1-1 . TRBV15 CATSRGGADTEAFF TGTGCCACCAGCAGGGGGGGGGCAGACACTGAAGCTTTCTTT
once TRBJ1-5 TRBD1 TRBV29-1 CSVGAGGNQPQHF TGCAGCGTTGGTGCAGGGGGAAATCAGCCCCAGCATTTT
. TRBJ1-1 . TRBV18 CASSPTLGRNTEAFF TGTGCCAGCTCACCGACCCTGGGCAGGAACACTGAAGCTTTCTTT
. TRBJ2-7 TRBD2 TRBV6-6 CASSYSASGGSYEQYF TGTGCCAGCAGTTACTCGGCTAGCGGGGGTTCCTACGAGCAGTACTTC
. TRBJ2-1 TRBD2 TRBV6-1 CASSELAGGPGEQFF TGTGCCAGCAGTGAGCTAGCGGGGGGGCCCGGTGAGCAGTTCTTC
. TRBJ1-5 . TRBV13 CASSFGRGNQPQHF TGTGCCAGCAGCTTTGGCAGGGGAAATCAGCCCCAGCATTTT
. TRBJ1-3 . TRBV11-2 CASSSPGTGNTIYF TGTGCCAGCAGCTCGCCGGGAACTGGAAACACCATATATTTT
. TRBJ2-1 TRBD2 TRBV7-8 CASSLVSSGGPLNEQFF TGTGCCAGCAGCTTAGTGTCTAGCGGGGGCCCCCTCAATGAGCAGTTCTTC
. TRBJ1-2 TRBD1 TRBV7-2 CASSAGTAINYGYTF TGTGCCAGCAGCGCCGGGACAGCGATAAACTATGGCTACACCTTC